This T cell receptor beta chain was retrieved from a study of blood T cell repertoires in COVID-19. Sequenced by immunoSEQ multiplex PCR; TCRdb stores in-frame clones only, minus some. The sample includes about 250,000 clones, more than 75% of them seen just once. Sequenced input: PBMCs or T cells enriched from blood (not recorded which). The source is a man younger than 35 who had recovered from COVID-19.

This CDR3 is CASSPHREASYEQYF. In DNA form, the CDR3 reads TGCGCCAGCAGCCCACATCGGGAGGCCTCCTACGAGCAGTACTTC. The J gene is TRBJ2-7, the V gene TRBV5-1, with 7 bases that match TRBD2. This CDR3 is 15 amino acids long. Germline CDR1 and CDR2: SGHRS and YFSETQ. J was trimmed by 0 bases and V by 4 bases; bases with no gene match: 7.